A single sample gave rise to the 10 T cell receptor beta chains below, sequenced in a study of T cells in localized non-small cell lung cancer. Profiled with immunoSEQ multiplex PCR; TCRdb holds only in-frame clones, not every one. The sample lists about 1,400 clones; roughly 20% were seen once. The specimen comprised normal lung tissue next to the tumor, sampled before any cancer treatment. The receptors were sampled from a female donor older than 55 with stage I squamous cell lung carcinoma.

The chain employs TRBV10-2 and TRBJ2-1, with 7 bases matching TRBD2. Germline CDR1 is WSHSY and CDR2 is SAAADI. This CDR3 has 15 amino acids. Trimming removed 4 bases from V and 8 bases from J; junction bases left unmatched: 11. The CDR3 region has the DNA TGCGCCAGCAGTGGTCTGACTAGCTCCGGCGATGAGCAGTTCTTC. It is translated as CASSGLTSSGDEQFF.

The V and J genes are TRBV11-3 and TRBJ2-1; D is possibly TRBD1 or TRBD2 (5 bases each). Trimming took 0 bases from V and 5 from J, leaving 14 bases between them. There are 16 residues in the CDR3. Germline assignment: CDR1 SGHNT and CDR2 YENEEA. CDR3 nucleotides: TGTGCCAGCAGCTTAGACTACCGGGGCGCCCACAATGAGCAGTTCTTC. Protein product: CASSLDYRGAHNEQFF.

This clone was detected a few times. The chain combines TRBV30 with TRBJ1-4; 8 bases agree with TRBD1. Germline assignment: CDR1 GTSNPN and CDR2 SVGIG (reference sequence). The CDR3 extends over 14 amino acids. With V trimmed by 2 bases and J by 5 bases, 4 bases remained unmatched. The CDR3 DNA reads as TGTGCCTGGAGTACAGGGGGGTTGAATGAAAAACTGTTTTTT. Residues: CAWSTGGLNEKLFF.

This clone was detected a few times. CDR3 DNA: TGTGCCAGCAGTTACGACAGGTACAATCAGCCCCAGCATTTT. This encodes CASSYDRYNQPQHF. The chain employs TRBV6-8 and TRBJ1-5, with a possible D match to TRBD1 (6 bases). Trimming removed 2 bases from V and 3 bases from J, with 8 bases in between. Germline CDR1 is MNHGY and CDR2 is SAAAGT. The CDR3 contains 14 residues.

The rearrangement uses TRBV6-8 and TRBJ2-1, with 12 nucleotides matching TRBD2. The CDR3 runs 17 residues. Germline V gives CDR1 MNHGY, CDR2 SAAAGT. With 6 bases clipped from V and 7 bases from J, the junction kept 13 bases outside the gene matches. The CDR3 DNA reads TGTGCCAGCAGCCGAACGACGACTAGCGGGAGTGGGAATGAGCAGTTCTTC. Amino acids: CASSRTTTSGSGNEQFF.

This clone is classed as medium-sized (0.01 to 0.1%). V is TRBV6-8 and J is TRBJ1-1; perhaps TRBD1 as D (5 bases). Germline assignment: CDR1 MNHGY and CDR2 SAAAGT. With 5 bases removed from V and 5 bases from J, the gap between germline ends came to 18 bases. This CDR3 contains 15 residues. CDR3 DNA: TGTGCCAGCAGTGTCGCGGAGGACGGGGGAACTGAAGCTTTCTTT. Encoded protein: CASSVAEDGGTEAFF.

This clone is labeled large. This sequence joins TRBV11-3 and TRBJ2-2; a weak D match, TRBD1 (6 bases). Trimming pared 2 bases from V and 4 bases from J, leaving 11 bases between. This CDR3 contains 15 residues. CDR1 and CDR2 from the germline V gene are SGHNT and YENEEA. CDR3 protein: CASSLSTGRTGELFF. In nucleotides, the CDR3 is TGTGCCAGCAGCTTATCGACAGGTCGCACCGGGGAGCTGTTTTTT.

The V call is TRBV28, the J call TRBJ1-3; no clear D. Trimming removed 6 bases at V and 0 bases at J, with 15 bases between. This CDR3 has 16 amino acids. CDR1 and CDR2 from the germline V gene are MDHEN and SYDVKM. For the CDR3, the DNA is TGTGCCAGCAGCCGCCTCCCTGACACCTCTGGAAACACCATATATTTT. Translated, it gives CASSRLPDTSGNTIYF.

The genes are TRBV6-8 and TRBJ2-5, with a possible D match to TRBD2 (6 bases). Looked up from germline, CDR1 is MNHGY and CDR2 is SAAAGT. The CDR3 spans 14 residues. Trimming shortened V by 2 bases and J by 3 bases, and 10 bases separated the two germline ends. This CDR3 reads CASSYGPGEETQYF. CDR3 nucleotide sequence: TGTGCCAGCAGTTACGGCCCGGGAGAAGAGACCCAGTACTTC.

V gene TRBV6-7 combines with J gene TRBJ1-1; D possibly corresponds to TRBD1 (5 bases). TRBV6-7 is an open reading frame, and its role is uncertain. The CDR3 length is 11 residues. Between the trimmed V and J ends, which lost 5 bases and 6 bases, there was a span of 7 bases. The CDR3 spells CASSPGPEAFF. CDR3 DNA: TGTGCCAGCAGTCCGGGGCCTGAAGCTTTCTTT.